The entry below describes one T cell receptor (beta chain). The antigen is not known. This sample was included in a study of OX40 agonist ivuxolimab in advanced cancers. Overall study context: Prior anti-PD-1, anti-PD-L1 or anti-CTLA-4 therapy was allowed; 40% to 50% had some. Three patients had partial responses: one hepatocellular carcinoma, two cutaneous melanoma. Study-wide results and limits: Among the lowest peripheral clonal expansion occurred in 0.1-3.0 mg/kg partial responders. It was not determined which antigens were specifically recognized by the peripheral T cells that had undergone clonal expansion.

V was pared by 7 bases and J by 2 bases, with 2 bases between. CDR3 length: 11 residues. CDR1 and CDR2 (germline): SGHAT, FQNNGV. Sequenced by immunoSEQ multiplex PCR; TCRdb stores in-frame clones only, minus some. The sample holds 50,000 to 80,000 clones, 70% to 90% seen once. The chain recombines TRBV11-2 with TRBJ2-2; unclear D gene. The sequences come from CD4+ or CD8+ T cells sorted from blood, collected in a trial of the OX40 agonist ivuxolimab. The sequence came from an adult with an advanced solid tumor such as melanoma, head and neck, liver or kidney cancer. The CDR3 reads CASTNTGELFF. The CDR3 DNA is TGTGCCAGCACCAACACCGGGGAGCTGTTTTTT.